This TCR beta chain was documented in a study of blood T cells in healthy people across ages (dated by TCRdb to 2014 to 2015). Looking at the study overall: In model experiments, roughly one uniquely barcoded TCR beta cDNA molecule per two T cells was captured by template switching. Age-related changes in TCR beta repertoire diversity were measured in the study by deep sequencing normalized with unique cDNA molecular identifiers. The donors were divided into four age groups: young (average approximately 16 years), middle-aged (about 40), aged (approximately 62) and long-lived (roughly 88). To avoid experimental bias, donors of different ages were spread randomly across the sequencing lanes. Two additional independent replicas of 1 million unique cDNA reads from the same blood draw were analyzed for two donors (one aged 18 to 30 and one aged 80 or older). Results and caveats for the whole study, not just this receptor: Compared with the aged group, more naive CD4+ T cells, fewer expanded clones and increased TCR diversity were shown by the long-lived group, suggesting age selection. Estimates of total diversity from one million sequenced T cells were regarded as lower bounds and underestimates. A strong correlation was found between observed TCR beta diversity and the percentage of naive T cells measured by flow cytometry. Conclusive comparison of naive and antigen-experienced compartments was prevented by the profiling of bulk unsorted PBMCs. As age increased, observed TCR beta diversity per million T cells dropped in a roughly linear way, and a significant reduction was already evident by age 40. The CMV infection status of donors was not known, potentially confounding age-related changes in expanded clonotypes.

A note on this clonotype: It lacks a known antigen. Base-call qualities are not available, and no considerably larger clone is one nucleotide away.

The library was prepared using 5' RACE. The listed sequencing device is Illumina HiSeq 2500. A second PCR of about 6 to 11 cycles was performed with a sample-barcoded 5' primer and a J-beta primer mix. Each TCR beta cDNA molecule received a unique molecular identifier from a template-switch 5' adaptor carrying 12 random nucleotides. Each sample yielded at least 3 million CDR3-containing paired-end reads. First-strand cDNA synthesis was performed from all RNA using the Mint cDNA synthesis kit, with priming by a TRBC-specific oligonucleotide. After uracil-DNA glycosylase treatment, a first 18-cycle PCR used universal primers M1SS and BC2_uni_R on all cDNA. In the paper's pipeline: For normalization, 1 million high-quality reads, each with a distinct molecular identifier, were randomly selected from each sample. Instead of being binned into consensus sequences, reads that shared molecular identifiers were thrown out. CDR3 identification, clonotype clustering and error correction used MiTCR with a Q25 quality threshold and the strictest error-elimination algorithm. Lower-bound total TCR beta diversity was estimated with a nonparametric unseen species model using Euler transformation. TCRdb redid the processing of the public reads, applying fastp at Q25 and MiXCR, and retained in-frame beta chains. Entries that share a CDR3 protein sequence are merged under the most common genes and DNA. The V and J calls come from TCRdb's annotation, not from the publication. Across this sample there are some 640,000 distinct CDR3 sequences, with roughly 49% seen only once. The ten largest clones take up under 35% of the sample.

CDR1 and CDR2, per the germline V gene, are SGHRS and YFSETQ. Reading from cysteine to phenylalanine, the CDR3 counts 13 amino acids. Solely the CDR3 DNA is kept, with 39 bases framed from the first base. V was cut back by 4 bases and J by 16 bases, leaving a gap of 20 bases between them. The roughly 37 donors, aged about 6 to 95 years, were systemically healthy Caucasian individuals from Russia. About 10 milliliters of peripheral blood were collected from each donor into EDTA-treated Vacutainer tubes. Ficoll-Paque density-gradient centrifugation was used to isolate PBMCs, with at least 6 million obtained per sample. Trizol reagent was used to extract total RNA from PBMCs, with at least 5 micrograms per sample. For every donor, flow cytometry on a PBMC aliquot measured the percentage of naive CD45RAhigh/CD27high T cells.

This sequence uses TRBV5-1 and TRBJ1-4; the D gene cannot be resolved reliably. This clonotype was obtained from a woman in her fifties or sixties in good health. Input material: blood. For the CDR3, the sequence is CASSPRTDSVQFF. The sequence in DNA is TGCGCCAGCAGCCCTCGGACGGACTCGGTACAGTTTTTT.